The table lists the clone carrying this T cell receptor (beta chain) with many counts. The CDR3 spans 14 residues. Germline V CDR1 and CDR2: MDHEN, SYDVKM. V gave up 1 base and J gave up 4 bases, with 11 bases separating them. The data belong to a study of regulatory T cells in long-lasting Graves disease. Time point defined: persistent/refractory GD, antithyroid drugs over 5 years with positive TRAb. With RNA extracted from PBMCs as input, the TCR library was made. Patients came through an endocrinology department, and that department was in Xi'an, China. Staff took roughly 9.6 milliliters of peripheral blood and put it into EDTA tubes. Combining iRepertoire HTBI primers with Arm-PCR of CDR3 regions, the authors built TCR beta libraries. Each CDR3 protein gets one entry after TCRdb re-called the multiplex PCR reads with MiXCR. Of about 470,000 distinct CDR3 sequences in the sample, less than 25% were seen once.

The V call is TRBV28, the J call TRBJ2-7; D is perhaps TRBD1 (5 bases). The sample in question was peripheral blood mononuclear cells (PBMCs), obtained when the disease was refractory, from a patient treated with antithyroid drugs. The TCR was taken from a female donor with Graves disease. Here the CDR3 reads CASSLFRGRYEQYF. CDR3 DNA sequence: TGTGCCAGCAGTTTATTTAGGGGCAGGTACGAGCAGTACTTC. The full variable domain, completed using reference TRBV28 and TRBJ2-7, is DVKVTQSSRYLVKRTGEKVFLECVQDMDHENMFWYRQDPGLGLRLIYFSYDVKMKEKGDIPEGYSVSREKKERFSLILESASTNQTSMYLCASSLFRGRYEQYFGPGTRLTVT.